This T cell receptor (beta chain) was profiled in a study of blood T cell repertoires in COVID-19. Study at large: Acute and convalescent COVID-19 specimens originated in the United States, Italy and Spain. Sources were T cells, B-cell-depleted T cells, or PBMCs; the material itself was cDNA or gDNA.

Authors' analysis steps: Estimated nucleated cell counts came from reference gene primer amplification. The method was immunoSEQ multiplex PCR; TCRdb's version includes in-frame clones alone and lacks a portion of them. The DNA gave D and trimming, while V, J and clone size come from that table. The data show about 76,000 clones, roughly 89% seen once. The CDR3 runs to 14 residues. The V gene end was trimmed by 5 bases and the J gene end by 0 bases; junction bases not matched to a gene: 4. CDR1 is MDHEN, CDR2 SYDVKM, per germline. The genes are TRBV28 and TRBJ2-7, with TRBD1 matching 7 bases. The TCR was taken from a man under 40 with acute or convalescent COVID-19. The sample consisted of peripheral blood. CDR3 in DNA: TGTGCCAGCAGTCGCGGACAGGTCTCCTACGAGCAGTACTTC. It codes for CASSRGQVSYEQYF.